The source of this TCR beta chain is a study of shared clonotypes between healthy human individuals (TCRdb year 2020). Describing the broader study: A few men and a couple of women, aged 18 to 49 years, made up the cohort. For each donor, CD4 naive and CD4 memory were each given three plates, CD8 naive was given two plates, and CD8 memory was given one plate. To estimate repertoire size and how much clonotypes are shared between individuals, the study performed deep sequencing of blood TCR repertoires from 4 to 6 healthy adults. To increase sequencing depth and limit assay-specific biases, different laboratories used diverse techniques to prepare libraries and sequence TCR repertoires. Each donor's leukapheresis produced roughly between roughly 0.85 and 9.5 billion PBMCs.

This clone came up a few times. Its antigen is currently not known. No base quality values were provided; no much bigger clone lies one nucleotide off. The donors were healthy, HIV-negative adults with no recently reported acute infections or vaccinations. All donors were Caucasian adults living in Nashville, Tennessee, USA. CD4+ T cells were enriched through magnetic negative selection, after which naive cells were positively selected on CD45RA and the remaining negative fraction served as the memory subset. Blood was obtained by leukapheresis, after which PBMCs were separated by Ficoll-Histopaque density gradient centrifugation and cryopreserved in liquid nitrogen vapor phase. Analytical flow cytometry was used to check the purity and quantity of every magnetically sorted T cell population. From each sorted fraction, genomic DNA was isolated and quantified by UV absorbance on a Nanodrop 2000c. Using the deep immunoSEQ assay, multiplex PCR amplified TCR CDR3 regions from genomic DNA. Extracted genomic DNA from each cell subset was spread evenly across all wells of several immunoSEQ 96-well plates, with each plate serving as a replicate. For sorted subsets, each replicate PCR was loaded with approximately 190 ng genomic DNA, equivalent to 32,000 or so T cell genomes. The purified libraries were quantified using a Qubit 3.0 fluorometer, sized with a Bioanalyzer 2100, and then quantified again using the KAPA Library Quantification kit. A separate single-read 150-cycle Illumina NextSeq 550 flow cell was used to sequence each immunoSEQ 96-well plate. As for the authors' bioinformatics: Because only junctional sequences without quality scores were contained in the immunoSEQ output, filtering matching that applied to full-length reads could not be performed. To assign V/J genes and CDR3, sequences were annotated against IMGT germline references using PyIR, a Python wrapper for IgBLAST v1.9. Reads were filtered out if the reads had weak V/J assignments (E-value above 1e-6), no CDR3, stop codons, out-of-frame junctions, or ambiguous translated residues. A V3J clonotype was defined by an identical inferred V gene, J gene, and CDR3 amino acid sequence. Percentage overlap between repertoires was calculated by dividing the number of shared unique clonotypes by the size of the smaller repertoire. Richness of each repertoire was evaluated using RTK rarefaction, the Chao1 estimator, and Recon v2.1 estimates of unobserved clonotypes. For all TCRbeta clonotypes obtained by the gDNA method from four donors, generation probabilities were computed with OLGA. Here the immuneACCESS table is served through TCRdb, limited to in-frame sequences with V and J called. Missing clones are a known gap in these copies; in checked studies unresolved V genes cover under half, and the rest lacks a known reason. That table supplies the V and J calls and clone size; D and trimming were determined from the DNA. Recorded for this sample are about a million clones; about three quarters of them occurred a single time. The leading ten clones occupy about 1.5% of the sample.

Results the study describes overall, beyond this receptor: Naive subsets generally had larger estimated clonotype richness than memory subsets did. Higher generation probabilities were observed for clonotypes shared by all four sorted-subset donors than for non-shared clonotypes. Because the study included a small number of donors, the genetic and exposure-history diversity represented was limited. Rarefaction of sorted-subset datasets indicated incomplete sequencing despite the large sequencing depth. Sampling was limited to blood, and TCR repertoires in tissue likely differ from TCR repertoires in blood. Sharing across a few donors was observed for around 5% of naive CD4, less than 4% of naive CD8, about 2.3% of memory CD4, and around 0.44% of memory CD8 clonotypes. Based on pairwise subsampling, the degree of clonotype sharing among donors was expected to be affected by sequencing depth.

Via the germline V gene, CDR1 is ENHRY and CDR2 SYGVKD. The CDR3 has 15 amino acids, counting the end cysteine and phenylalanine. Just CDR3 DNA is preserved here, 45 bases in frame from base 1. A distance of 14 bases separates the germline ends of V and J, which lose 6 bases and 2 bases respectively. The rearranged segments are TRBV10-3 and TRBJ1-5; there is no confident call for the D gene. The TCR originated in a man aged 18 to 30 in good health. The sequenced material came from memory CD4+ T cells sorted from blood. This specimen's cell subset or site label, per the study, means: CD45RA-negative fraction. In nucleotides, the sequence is TGTGCCATCAGAAAGACCCTTGATGGCAATCAGCCCCAGCATTTT. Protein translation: CAIRKTLDGNQPQHF.